Listed below are T cell receptor beta chains from one sample, sequenced in a study of cytomegalovirus exposure and HLA in healthy donors. Repertoires were generated with immunoSEQ multiplex PCR, while TCRdb's copy carries only in-frame clones and drops some. The sample records 98,000 or so clones, roughly three quarters being singletons. Sequencing was carried out using PBMCs. The receptors here all came from a female donor in good health and CMV-seronegative. The CDR3 runs from the conserved cysteine through the conserved F or W. D genes are given only for firm matches. Clone size is given for some rows only: seen once, a few or many times, or a class if the clone is expanded.

>TRBD2|.|TRBJ2-1|TRBV2
TGTGCCAGCAGGACGGGATTGAGTAGCGGGAGTACGAATGAGCAGTTCTTC
CASRTGLSSGSTNEQFF
>.|.|TRBJ2-1|TRBV19
TGTGCCAGTAGTATTTTGACAGATCATACTGAGCAGTTCTTC
CASSILTDHTEQFF
>.|.|TRBJ2-2|TRBV30
TGTGCCTGTAAAAAGCGGACAGCGAACACCGGGGAGCTGTTTTTT
CACKKRTANTGELFF
>.|.|TRBJ2-7|TRBV5-6
TGTGCCAGCAGCTTGCAAGGGGTCAACGAGCAGTACTTC
CASSLQGVNEQYF
>.|few|TRBJ2-1|TRBV6-5
TGTGCCAGCAGTTGGGCGGGCAATGAGCAGTTCTTC
CASSWAGNEQFF
>.|.|TRBJ2-5|TRBV7-7
TGTGCTAGCAGCCAGGGGGGCAGGGAGACCCAGTACTTC
CASSQGGRETQYF
>TRBD1|.|TRBJ2-7|TRBV7-2
TGTGCCAGCAGCCCGGGACAGGGTTACGAGCAGTACTTC
CASSPGQGYEQYF
>.|.|TRBJ1-5|TRBV5-1
TGCGCCAGCAGCTTAGAAGGGGGGGGCAATCAGCCCCAGCATTTT
CASSLEGGGNQPQHF
>.|.|TRBJ1-3|TRBV7-2
TGTGCCAGCAGCTTAGTTCTAAACACCATATATTTT
CASSLVLNTIYF
>.|.|TRBJ2-1|TRBV19
TGTGCCAGTAGTATTAGTCTTTACAATGAGCAGTTCTTC
CASSISLYNEQFF
>TRBD1|few|TRBJ1-1|TRBV5-4
TGTGCCGGTACAGGGGGGATGAACACTGAAGCTTTCTTT
CAGTGGMNTEAFF
>.|.|TRBJ1-2|TRBV7-3
TGTGCCAGCAGCTTAGGGGGGGGCTATGGCTACACCTTC
CASSLGGGYGYTF
>TRBD1|few|TRBJ1-4|TRBV19
TGTGCCAGTAGTAAAGGGACAGGGGGTCGTGTTGAAAAACTGTTTTTT
CASSKGTGGRVEKLFF
>TRBD1|.|TRBJ2-5|TRBV28
TGTGCCAGCAGATGGACAGGGGGGGAGACCCAGTACTTC
CASRWTGGETQYF
>TRBD2|.|TRBJ2-5|TRBV2
TGTGCCAGCAGTGGCCCGATTAGCGGGGGACAAGAGACCCAGTACTTC
CASSGPISGGQETQYF
>TRBD1|.|TRBJ2-3|TRBV11-2
TGTGCCAGCAGCTTCGAGGTTTCGGGACAGGGTTTGGGTACGCAGTATTTT
CASSFEVSGQGLGTQYF
>.|.|TRBJ2-1|TRBV7-9
TGTGCCACCCGCTTGGTCACAGGGAGAGACACCTACAATGAGCAGTTCTTC
CATRLVTGRDTYNEQFF
>.|.|TRBJ2-1|TRBV6-1
TGTGCCAGCACCTACCATGAGCAGTTCTTC
CASTYHEQFF
>.|.|TRBJ2-3|TRBV7-9
TGTGCCAGCAGCACCGGGGATGCGGCAGATACGCAGTATTTT
CASSTGDAADTQYF
>TRBD2|few|TRBJ2-2|TRBV27
TGTGCCAGCAGTACTCCTCCTAGCGGGAGGGCCGGGGAGCTGTTTTTT
CASSTPPSGRAGELFF
>TRBD1|.|TRBJ1-5|TRBV7-8
TGTGCCAGCAGCTACACCAGGGACAGGGACCAGCCCCAGCATTTT
CASSYTRDRDQPQHF
>TRBD1|.|TRBJ1-5|TRBV19
TGTGCCAGTTTCGACAGGGGGCTAGGTCAGCCCCAGCATTTT
CASFDRGLGQPQHF
>.|.|TRBJ1-2|TRBV5-1
TGCGCCAGCAGCTTGGGGGCCTCGGAGGGTGGCTACACCTTC
CASSLGASEGGYTF
>.|.|TRBJ1-2|TRBV30
TGTGCCTGGAGTGTTGGGCCCCCGGGGATCGCGGGCTACACCTTC
CAWSVGPPGIAGYTF
>TRBD1|.|TRBJ2-2|TRBV4-1
TGTGCCAGCAGCCAAGGGACAGATCACGGGGAGCTGTTTTTT
CASSQGTDHGELFF
>.|.|TRBJ2-2|TRBV25-1
TGTGCCAGCAGCCCATTCAGAACGAACACCGGGGAGCTGTTTTTT
CASSPFRTNTGELFF
>.|.|TRBJ2-7|TRBV6-4
TGTGCCAGCAGTGTTCCGGGACAAAAAACGAACTACGAGCAGTACTTC
CASSVPGQKTNYEQYF
>.|.|TRBJ1-1|TRBV6-5
TGTGCCAGCAGCGGACAGACATTATCTTTCTTT
CASSGQTLSFF
>TRBD1|.|TRBJ2-3|TRBV9
TGTGCCAGCACCGGCGGGGACAGGGCCTACCTCACAGATACGCAGTATTTT
CASTGGDRAYLTDTQYF
>.|.|TRBJ1-2|TRBV13
TGTGCCAGCAGCGCCAACGCCCCTGGGGGGGCCCGAGGCTATGGCTACACCTTC
CASSANAPGGARGYGYTF
>TRBD1|.|TRBJ1-1|TRBV7-9
TGTGCCAGCAGCTTAGGCGTCGGCAGGGGGCACACTGAAGCTTTCTTT
CASSLGVGRGHTEAFF
>.|.|TRBJ1-2|TRBV9
TGTGCCAGCAGCCTCCTGGGAGGGGACTATGGCTACACCTTC
CASSLLGGDYGYTF
>TRBD1|.|TRBJ1-5|TRBV6-5
TGTGCCAGCAGTTACTATTACGGGACAGGGACTCAGCCCCAGCATTTT
CASSYYYGTGTQPQHF
>.|few|TRBJ1-1|TRBV25-1
TGTGCCAGCAGCACTAAGGCCGCGTATAGGACTGAAGCTTTCTTT
CASSTKAAYRTEAFF
>TRBD1|.|TRBJ1-2|TRBV19
TGTGCCAGTAGTATCCCCGGACAGGGGTCCCCTTATGGCTACACCTTC
CASSIPGQGSPYGYTF